This TCR beta chain was obtained from a study of blood T cells in healthy people across ages. Findings of the study overall: The lack of PBMC sorting stopped any conclusive naive versus antigen-experienced comparison.

On this clonotype: Antigen unknown.

CDR3 length: 14 amino acids. The germline V gene encodes CDR1 SGHRS and CDR2 YFSETQ. J lost 4 bases, V lost 4 bases, and 7 bases had no gene match. The authors ran a second PCR of about 6 to 11 cycles using a sample-barcoded 5' primer and a J-beta primer mix. MiXCR, run by TCRdb on the 5' RACE reads, gives a single entry per CDR3 protein. The repertoire holds roughly 1,800,000 distinct CDR3 sequences, with around half as singletons. The source of this sequence is a woman aged 40 to 50 in good health. This chain links TRBV5-1 with TRBJ1-1; 7 bases are a match to TRBD1. The sample taken for sequencing was blood. The CDR3 loop is CASSVTGVGTEAFF. As DNA, the CDR3 is TGCGCCAGCAGCGTAACAGGGGTTGGCACTGAAGCTTTCTTT.